Listed below are T cell receptor beta chains from one sample, sequenced in a study of Siglec-9 on CD8 T cells in melanoma. The assay was immunoSEQ multiplex PCR, and TCRdb's table has in-frame clones only and misses some. The table has about 30,000 clones, less than 85% seen once. Sequenced sample: Siglec-9- CD8+ T cells sorted from blood. The origin of the receptors is a human donor in good health. Each CDR3 is given with its conserved first and last residue. D genes are given only for firm matches. Some rows mark clone size as missing; the rest say once, few, many or name a class of expanded clone.

size | J | D | V | CDR3 | DNA
. | TRBJ1-2 | TRBD1 | TRBV23-1 | CASTREGAVASYGYTF | TGCGCCAGCACCCGGGAGGGGGCCGTCGCTAGCTATGGCTACACCTTC
. | TRBJ2-5 | . | TRBV29-1 | CSVGDHTKRPETQYF | TGCAGCGTTGGGGACCACACGAAACGTCCGGAGACCCAGTACTTC
. | TRBJ2-3 | TRBD1 | TRBV7-9 | CASSRSPGQGGTDTQYF | TGTGCCAGCAGCCGCAGCCCCGGACAGGGGGGCACAGATACGCAGTATTTT
. | TRBJ2-2 | . | TRBV2 | CASRGRVLANTGELFF | TGTGCCAGCAGGGGGCGCGTCTTAGCGAACACCGGGGAGCTGTTTTTT
. | TRBJ2-2 | . | TRBV30 | CAWRDRRGLNTGELFF | TGTGCCTGGAGAGACAGACGTGGGCTCAACACCGGGGAGCTGTTTTTT
. | TRBJ1-2 | TRBD1 | TRBV27 | CASSLYGQGRSNYGYTF | TGTGCCAGCAGTTTATACGGACAGGGGAGGAGTAACTATGGCTACACCTTC
. | TRBJ1-2 | . | TRBV18 | CASSEGAGLSYGYTF | TGTGCCAGCTCAGAAGGAGCGGGGTTGAGCTATGGCTACACCTTC
. | TRBJ2-1 | . | TRBV7-9 | CASSSNRVSLTGQFF | TGTGCCAGCAGCTCTAACAGGGTCTCGCTGACGGGGCAGTTCTTC
. | TRBJ2-1 | . | TRBV19 | CASSIVSSYNEQFF | TGTGCCAGTAGTATAGTTAGCTCCTACAATGAGCAGTTCTTC
. | TRBJ2-7 | . | TRBV27 | CASSSGSLSYEQYF | TGTGCCAGCAGTTCCGGGAGCTTATCCTACGAGCAGTACTTC
. | TRBJ1-5 | . | TRBV9 | CASSVGSGQPQHF | TGTGCCAGCAGCGTAGGGAGCGGGCAGCCCCAGCATTTT
. | TRBJ2-1 | TRBD1 | TRBV29-1 | CSAPDRAYNEQFF | TGCAGCGCTCCGGACAGGGCCTACAATGAGCAGTTCTTC
few | TRBJ1-1 | . | TRBV7-9 | CASSPPPTEAFF | TGTGCCAGCAGCCCCCCTCCGACTGAAGCTTTCTTT
. | TRBJ1-2 | TRBD1 | TRBV27 | CASRLRGETNYGYTF | TGTGCCAGCAGACTCAGGGGGGAGACTAACTATGGCTACACCTTC
. | TRBJ2-1 | TRBD2 | TRBV7-9 | CASSPSGVNEQFF | TGTGCCAGCAGCCCGAGCGGGGTCAATGAGCAGTTCTTC
. | TRBJ2-1 | TRBD2 | TRBV7-9 | CASSPGAAGEEFF | TGTGCCAGCAGCCCAGGGGCAGCGGGAGAGGAGTTCTTC
few | TRBJ2-1 | TRBD2 | TRBV7-3 | CASSLSGLEDEQFF | TGTGCCAGCAGCTTAAGCGGACTAGAGGATGAGCAGTTCTTC
. | TRBJ1-2 | TRBD1 | TRBV19 | CASSEDRVLYGYTF | TGTGCCAGTAGCGAGGACAGGGTGTTATATGGCTACACCTTC
. | TRBJ2-3 | . | TRBV7-9 | CASSIGVAGTDTQYF | TGTGCCAGCAGCATCGGGGTGGCTGGCACAGATACGCAGTATTTT
. | TRBJ1-5 | . | TRBV18 | CASSLGMGADGNQPQHF | TGTGCCAGCTCCCTTGGTATGGGGGCGGATGGCAATCAGCCCCAGCATTTT
. | TRBJ2-5 | TRBD1 | TRBV11-3 | CASSLQGGGETQYF | TGTGCCAGCAGCTTGCAAGGGGGCGGCGAGACCCAGTACTTC
. | TRBJ2-4 | . | TRBV2 | CASSPRVLAKNIQYF | TGTGCCAGCAGCCCCCGGGTACTAGCCAAAAACATTCAGTACTTC
. | TRBJ1-1 | . | TRBV7-2 | CASSLGWNTEAFF | TGTGCCAGCAGCCTTGGGTGGAACACTGAAGCTTTCTTT